The clone carrying this T cell receptor beta chain occurred a few times. What it binds is unknown. Unsorted whole blood yielded the blood RNA, and germline DNA was also extracted. The data derive from a study of tumor-infiltrating lymphocytes in primary liver carcinoma. Background on the study: The tumors ranged from 4.2 to 10 cm across and fell within stage T1-T3 N0M0. Sequenced samples came back with roughly 3.5 to 8 million productive TCRbeta reads, and the counts looked alike across tissue types. Study-level points and caveats: Tumor-adjacent and tumor-blood pairs overlapped less than tumor region pairs did.

Priming with a constant-region primer yielded TCR beta cDNA from roughly 500 ng total RNA. Three nested multiplex PCR rounds of slightly modified ARM-PCR generated TCR beta libraries. Investigators reported that the first two PCR rounds, at 10 cycles each, used TRBV1-TRBV30 forward primers with a C-beta reverse primer. TCRdb called the multiplex PCR reads again in MiXCR, with one record for every CDR3 protein. The repertoire has some 190,000 distinct CDR3 sequences, 50% to 75% of them found once; the top ten carry approximately 70%. V dropped 5 bases and J dropped 7 bases, with 15 bases sitting between them. The CDR3 sequence is 14 residues long. CDR1 SGHTA and CDR2 FQGTGA come from the germline V gene.

The receptor's source is a man aged 35-49 years with primary liver carcinoma and hepatitis B virus infection. This chain links TRBV7-3 with TRBJ2-1; D is perhaps TRBD1 or TRBD2 (5 bases each). Sequencing input: peripheral blood. DNA of the CDR3: TGTGCCAGCAGCACGGGACCGAGCTCGAATGAGCAGTTCTTC. Its translation is CASSTGPSSNEQFF.